This T cell receptor (beta chain) was profiled in a study of cytomegalovirus exposure and HLA in healthy donors. The PCR ran on 60 Vbeta and 13 Jbeta primers. TCRdb keeps only in-frame clones here, not all; method: immunoSEQ multiplex PCR. The sample shows 130,000 or so clones, around 8.5% of them seen only once. General observations from the study: In vitro experiments confirmed that three CMV-associated chains were specific for CMV antigens.

This CDR3 is 13 amino acids long. V dropped 4 bases and J dropped 1 base, with 7 bases sitting between them. Germline-derived CDR1 and CDR2 are SNHLY and FYNNEI. Healthy bone marrow donors made up the donor group. Donors likely had unrecorded immune exposures despite being nominally healthy when sampled. As for this clone: Its antigen remains unknown.

This sequence was found in a man in his forties or fifties in good health and CMV-seronegative. V gene TRBV2 combines with J gene TRBJ1-2; the D gene is possibly TRBD1 (6 bases). Specimen: PBMCs. CDR3 coding DNA: TGTGCCAGCAGTGGGACAGTTAACTATGGCTACACCTTC. It codes for CASSGTVNYGYTF.